The 3 T cell receptor beta chains reported below all come from one sample, sequenced in a study of human T cells and chemical hapten exposure. TCRdb itself ran the RACE reads through MiXCR, one entry per CDR3 protein. The table records some 250,000 distinct CDR3 sequences, around 7.7% of them present only once. Stated time point: pre-sensitization, week 0. The treatment was: therapeutic diphenylcyclopropenone sensitization with weekly scalp DPC. The source material was whole blood, sampled in connection with sensitization to the hapten diphenylcyclopropenone (DPC). Source of these receptors: a man aged 18 to 29 with alopecia areata. Some clones in this sample may be carry-over from other donors' samples.

A few counts support this clonotype. In DNA, the CDR3 is TGTGCCAGCAGTAAGTACACTGAAGCTTTCTTT. Amino acid sequence: CASSKYTEAFF. This chain connects TRBV6-5 to TRBJ1-1; D call uncertain. Looked up from germline, CDR1 is MNHEY and CDR2 is SVGAGI. The V end was cut by 5 bases, the J end by 3 bases, with 4 bases between. The length of the CDR3 is 11 residues.

This clonotype was observed a few times. The rearrangement joins TRBV5-1 to TRBJ1-1, with D maybe TRBD1 (6 bases). The V gene lost 0 bases and the J gene lost 11 bases, with 11 bases spanning the gap. The CDR3 covers 12 residues. The V gene's germline CDR1 is SGHRS and CDR2 YFSETQ. CDR3 nucleotide sequence: TGCGCCAGCAGCTTGGATGGGGGCGTTGCTTTCTTT. This sequence encodes CASSLDGGVAFF.

This clonotype was seen only a few times. J is TRBJ2-3 and V is TRBV6-4, with D unclear. Trimming stripped 0 bases from V and 6 bases from J, with 13 bases between. CDR3 length: 15 amino acids. From germline, CDR1 is MRHNA and CDR2 SNTAGT. The CDR3 protein is CASSDSPETIDTQYF. CDR3 DNA: TGTGCCAGCAGTGACTCGCCCGAAACCATCGATACGCAGTATTTT.